This T cell receptor (beta chain) was observed in a study of graft-versus-host responses after intestinal transplantation. Study details: Recipients had multivisceral, liver-intestinal, or isolated intestinal transplants. All recipients got anti-thymocyte globulin induction, then tacrolimus and steroids for 2 to 3 years.

After mixed lymphocyte reaction, dividing CD4+ and CD8+ responder T cells were sorted. The protocol was immunoSEQ multiplex PCR, while the TCRdb copy is restricted to in-frame clones and leaves out a portion. In the table there are around 25,000 clones, approximately 40% of which are singletons. Germline assignment: CDR1 GTSNPN and CDR2 SVGIG (reference sequence). The V and J ends lost 1 base and 0 bases respectively, with 13 bases between them. The CDR3 extends over 16 amino acids. The chain couples TRBV30 to TRBJ1-5; D is uncertain. Sequencing used alloreactive CD4+ T cells from a mixed lymphocyte reaction culture, obtained before intestinal transplant. As for subset: CFSE-low proliferating T cells sorted from roughly six-day pre-transplant mixed lymphocyte reaction (GvH or HvG direction). This sequence originates from a human patient who received an intestinal transplant. CDR3 sequence: CAWSGPGYYSNQPQHF. The CDR3 bases are TGTGCCTGGAGTGGACCGGGGTATTATAGCAATCAGCCCCAGCATTTT.